This T cell receptor (beta chain) was found in a study of cytomegalovirus exposure and HLA in healthy donors. A word on this clone: Its antigen is undetermined.

PCR primers comprised 60 Vbeta and 13 Jbeta primers. Under the authors' procedure: Later reanalysis found about 80 million unique TCR beta chains, about 10 million of them shared. Sequencing was performed with immunoSEQ multiplex PCR; in TCRdb, only in-frame clones are kept and a portion is missing. The V and J calls and clone size are taken from that table; D and trimming were inferred from the DNA. The top ten hold about 4% of the sample, which has roughly 200,000 clones, around 80% seen once. CDR1 and CDR2 from the germline V gene are MNHEY and SVGAGI. There are 12 residues in the CDR3. V shed 5 bases, J shed 7 bases, and the junction held 4 bases outside the gene matches. Regarding the study as a whole: Researchers reported in a later analysis that a missense DCLRE1C variant was tied to TCR beta V- and J-gene trimming.

The sample consisted of PBMCs. The J gene is TRBJ1-1, the V gene TRBV6-5, with 7 nucleotides matching TRBD1. This TCR came from a woman aged 55-70 years in good health and CMV-seropositive. CDR3 in amino acids: CASSDRDSEAFF. The CDR3 DNA is TGTGCCAGCAGTGACAGGGACAGTGAAGCTTTCTTT.